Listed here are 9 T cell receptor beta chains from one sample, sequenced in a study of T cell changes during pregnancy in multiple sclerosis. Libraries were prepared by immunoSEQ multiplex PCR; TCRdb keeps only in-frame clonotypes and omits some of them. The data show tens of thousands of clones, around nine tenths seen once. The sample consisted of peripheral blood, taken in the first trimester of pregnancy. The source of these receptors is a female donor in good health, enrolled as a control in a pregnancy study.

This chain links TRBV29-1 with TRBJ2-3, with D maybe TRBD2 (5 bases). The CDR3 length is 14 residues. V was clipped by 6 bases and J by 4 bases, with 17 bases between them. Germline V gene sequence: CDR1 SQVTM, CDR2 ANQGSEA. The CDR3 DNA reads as TGCAGCGTCAGAAGCATGAATAGCGCAGATACGCAGTATTTT. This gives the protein CSVRSMNSADTQYF.

CDR3 nucleotide sequence: TGTGCCAGCAGCTTAATTCCTAGCGACCAGTTCTTC. Translated, it gives CASSLIPSDQFF. This rearrangement joins TRBV11-2 to TRBJ2-1, with D possibly matching TRBD2 (6 bases). With 2 bases removed from V and 13 bases from J, the gap between germline ends came to 12 bases. CDR3 length: 12 amino acids. CDR1 SGHAT and CDR2 FQNNGV come from the germline V gene.

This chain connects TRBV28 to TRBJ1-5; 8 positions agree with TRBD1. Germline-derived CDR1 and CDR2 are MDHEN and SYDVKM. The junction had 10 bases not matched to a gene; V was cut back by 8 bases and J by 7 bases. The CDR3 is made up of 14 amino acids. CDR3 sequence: CASGIGQGRQPQHF. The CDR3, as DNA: TGTGCCAGCGGCATTGGACAGGGCAGGCAGCCCCAGCATTTT.

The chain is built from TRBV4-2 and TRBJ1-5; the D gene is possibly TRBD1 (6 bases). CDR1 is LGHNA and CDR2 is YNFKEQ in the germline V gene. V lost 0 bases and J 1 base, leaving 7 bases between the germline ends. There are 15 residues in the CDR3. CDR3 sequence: CASSQDQGSNQPQHF. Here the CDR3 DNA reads TGTGCCAGCAGCCAAGACCAGGGGAGCAATCAGCCCCAGCATTTT.

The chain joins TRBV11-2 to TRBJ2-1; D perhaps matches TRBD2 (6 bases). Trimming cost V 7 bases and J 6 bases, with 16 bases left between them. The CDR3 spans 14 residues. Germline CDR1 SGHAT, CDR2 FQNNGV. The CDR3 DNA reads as TGTGCCAGCACCTGGGGACTCCGGTCCAATGAGCAGTTCTTC. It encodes CASTWGLRSNEQFF.

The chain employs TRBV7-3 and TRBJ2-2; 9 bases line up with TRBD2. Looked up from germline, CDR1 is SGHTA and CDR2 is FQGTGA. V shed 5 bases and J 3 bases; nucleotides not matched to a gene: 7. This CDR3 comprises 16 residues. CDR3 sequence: CASSKVAGADTGELFF. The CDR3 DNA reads TGTGCCAGCAGCAAGGTAGCGGGGGCCGACACCGGGGAGCTGTTTTTT.

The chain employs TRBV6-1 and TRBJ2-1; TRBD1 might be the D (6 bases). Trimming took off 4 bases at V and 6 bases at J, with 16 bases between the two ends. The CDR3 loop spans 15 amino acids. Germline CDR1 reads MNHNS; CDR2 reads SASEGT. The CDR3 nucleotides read TGTGCCAGCAGTGTTCCGACCGGGACACCCAATGAGCAGTTCTTC. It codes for CASSVPTGTPNEQFF.

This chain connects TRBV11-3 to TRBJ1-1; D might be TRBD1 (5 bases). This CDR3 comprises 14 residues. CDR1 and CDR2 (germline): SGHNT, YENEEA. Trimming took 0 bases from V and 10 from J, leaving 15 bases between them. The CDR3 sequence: CASSLDMSGMGAFF. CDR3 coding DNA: TGTGCCAGCAGCTTAGATATGTCAGGGATGGGAGCTTTCTTT.

The CDR3 DNA reads TGTGCCAGCAGCGTTTTCCGGGGAGCGGGAGGGCCAGATACGCAGTATTTT. As protein: CASSVFRGAGGPDTQYF. The chain couples TRBV9 to TRBJ2-3, with 10 nucleotides matching TRBD2. Per the germline V gene, CDR1 is SGDLS and CDR2 is YYNGEE. The CDR3 runs 17 residues. After removal of 2 bases from V and 4 bases from J, the junction contained 10 bases not matched to a gene.